A selection of T cell receptor beta chains follows, all from one sample in a study of T cells in Graves' hyperthyroidism and ophthalmopathy. TCRdb called the multiplex PCR reads again in MiXCR, with one record for every CDR3 protein. Seen here are over 350,000 distinct CDR3 sequences, 11% to 15% observed once, and the top ten hold 25% to 30%. The sequencing input was blood. The receptors were sampled from a man between 50 and 59 years old with Graves' ophthalmopathy. Each CDR3 is given without its conserved first and last residue. Some rows mark clone size as missing; the rest say once, few, many or name a class of expanded clone.

size: many
V: TRBV30
J: TRBJ2-5
length: 12
CDR3: AWRDNRGQETQY

size: many
V: TRBV6-5
J: TRBJ1-4
length: 13
CDR3: ASSYSAGYHEKLF

size: -
V: TRBV9
J: TRBJ1-1
length: 12
CDR3: ASSVVEFNTEAF

size: -
V: TRBV10-3
J: TRBJ2-7
length: 11
CDR3: AISVGEGHEQY

size: many
V: TRBV4-1
J: TRBJ1-1
length: 12
CDR3: ASSQPGGKFEAF

size: -
V: TRBV6-2/TRBV6-3
J: TRBJ2-2
length: 12
CDR3: ASSYSISAGELF

size: many
V: TRBV28
J: TRBJ1-2
length: 13
CDR3: ASKSGATGTGGYT

size: many
V: TRBV7-2
J: TRBJ2-1
length: 13
CDR3: ASSSGQGFYNEQF

size: few
V: TRBV6-2/TRBV6-3
J: TRBJ1-3
length: 14
CDR3: ASSYSTQGVGNTIY

size: -
V: TRBV19
J: TRBJ2-5
length: 12
CDR3: ASTPAWGSETQY

size: few
V: TRBV7-9
J: TRBJ1-1
length: 12
CDR3: ASSAQLMNTEAF

size: few
V: TRBV15
J: TRBJ2-7
length: 12
CDR3: ATSNFRGSYEQY

size: many
V: TRBV3-1
J: TRBJ1-5
length: 11
CDR3: ASSQDRFQPQH

size: many
V: TRBV29-1
J: TRBJ1-1
length: 12
CDR3: SAVRWGSNTEAF

size: few
V: TRBV20-1
J: TRBJ2-1
length: 12
CDR3: SARQGDSYNEQF

size: many
V: TRBV7-9
J: TRBJ2-1
length: 11
CDR3: ASSWTVGNEQF

size: few
V: TRBV27
J: TRBJ1-1
length: 13
CDR3: ASSPRDRGLFGAF

size: many
V: TRBV5-1
J: TRBJ2-1
length: 13
CDR3: ASSQDRVSYNEQF